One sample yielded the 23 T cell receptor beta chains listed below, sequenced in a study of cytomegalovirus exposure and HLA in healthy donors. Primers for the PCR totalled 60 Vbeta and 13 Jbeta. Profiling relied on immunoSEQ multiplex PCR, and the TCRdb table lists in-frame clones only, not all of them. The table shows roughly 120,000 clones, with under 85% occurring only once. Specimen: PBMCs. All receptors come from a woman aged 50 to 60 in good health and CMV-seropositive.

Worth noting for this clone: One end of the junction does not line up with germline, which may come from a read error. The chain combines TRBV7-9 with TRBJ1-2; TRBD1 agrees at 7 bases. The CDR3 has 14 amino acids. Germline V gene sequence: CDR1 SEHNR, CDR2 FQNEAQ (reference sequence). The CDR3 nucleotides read TGTTCCAGCAGCTTCTTAGACAGGGCGGCTGGCTACACCTTC. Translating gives CSSSFLDRAAGYTF.

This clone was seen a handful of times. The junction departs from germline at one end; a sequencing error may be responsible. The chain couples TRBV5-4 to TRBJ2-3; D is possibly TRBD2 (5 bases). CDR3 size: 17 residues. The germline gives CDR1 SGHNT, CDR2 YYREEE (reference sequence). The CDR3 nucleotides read TGCGCCAGCAGCCAAGAGGGATATGTACGGGGCACAGATACGCAGTATTTT. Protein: CASSQEGYVRGTDTQYF.

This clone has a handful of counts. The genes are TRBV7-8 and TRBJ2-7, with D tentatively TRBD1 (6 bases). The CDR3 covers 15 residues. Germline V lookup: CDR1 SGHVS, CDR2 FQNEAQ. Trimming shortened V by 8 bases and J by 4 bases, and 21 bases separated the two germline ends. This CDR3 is CASAKRDTRYYEQYF. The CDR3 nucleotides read TGTGCCAGCGCTAAACGGGACACCCGTTATTACGAGCAGTACTTC.

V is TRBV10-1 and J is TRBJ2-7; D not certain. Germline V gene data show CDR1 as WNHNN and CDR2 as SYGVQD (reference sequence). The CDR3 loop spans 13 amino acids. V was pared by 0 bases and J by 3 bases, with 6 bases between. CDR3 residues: CASSESVGYEQYF. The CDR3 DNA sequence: TGCGCCAGCAGTGAGTCAGTCGGCTACGAGCAGTACTTC.

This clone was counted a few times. The CDR3 DNA reads as TGTGCCAGCAGCCCACCCGGTTACAATGAGCAGTTCTTC. Translated, it gives CASSPPGYNEQFF. The chain carries TRBV7-3 and TRBJ2-1; D gene uncertain. Germline V gives CDR1 SGHTA, CDR2 FQGTGA. The CDR3 length is 13 residues. Trimming took 5 bases from V and 4 from J, leaving 9 bases between them. Variable domain in full (rest from reference TRBV7-3 and TRBJ2-1): GAGVSQTPSNKVTEKGKYVELRCDPISGHTALYWYRQSLGQGPEFLIYFQGTGAADDSGLPNDRFFAVRPEGSVSTLKIQRTERGDSAVYLCASSPPGYNEQFFGPGTRLTVL.

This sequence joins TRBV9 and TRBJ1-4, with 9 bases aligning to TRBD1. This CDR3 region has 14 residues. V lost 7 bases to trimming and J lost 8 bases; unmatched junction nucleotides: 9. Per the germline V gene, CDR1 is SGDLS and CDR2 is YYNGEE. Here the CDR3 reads CASGTQDRGEKLFF. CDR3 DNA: TGTGCCAGCGGCACCCAGGACAGGGGAGAAAAACTGTTTTTT. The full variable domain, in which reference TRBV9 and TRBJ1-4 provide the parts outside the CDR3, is DSGVTQTPKHLITATGQRVTLRCSPRSGDLSVYWYQQSLDQGLQFLIQYYNGEERAKGNILERFSAQQFPDLHSELNLSSLELGDSALYFCASGTQDRGEKLFFGSGTQLSVL.

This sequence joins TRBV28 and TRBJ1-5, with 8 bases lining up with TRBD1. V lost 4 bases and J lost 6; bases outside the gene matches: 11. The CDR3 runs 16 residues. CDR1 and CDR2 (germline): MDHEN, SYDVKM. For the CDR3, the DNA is TGTGCCAGCAGTTCGGACAGGGTTTTAGTCAGTCAGCCCCAGCATTTT. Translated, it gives CASSSDRVLVSQPQHF.

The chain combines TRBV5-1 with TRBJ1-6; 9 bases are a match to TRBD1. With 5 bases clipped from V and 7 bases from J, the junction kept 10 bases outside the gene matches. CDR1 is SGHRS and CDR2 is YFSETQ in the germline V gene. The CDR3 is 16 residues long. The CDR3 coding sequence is TGCGCCAGCAGACGCACAGGGGGCGCCGAGAATTCACCCCTCCACTTT. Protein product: CASRRTGGAENSPLHF.

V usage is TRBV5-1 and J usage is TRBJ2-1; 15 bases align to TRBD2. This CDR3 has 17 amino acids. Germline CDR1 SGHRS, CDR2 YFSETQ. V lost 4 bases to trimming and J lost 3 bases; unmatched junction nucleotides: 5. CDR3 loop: CASSGGTSGGNYNEQFF. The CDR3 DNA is TGCGCCAGCAGCGGCGGGACTAGCGGGGGGAACTACAATGAGCAGTTCTTC.

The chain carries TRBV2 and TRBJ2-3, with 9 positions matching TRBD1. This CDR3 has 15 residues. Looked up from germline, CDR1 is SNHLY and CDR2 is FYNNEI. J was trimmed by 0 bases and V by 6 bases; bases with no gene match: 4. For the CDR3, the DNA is TGTGCCAGCAGGCCACAGGGGGCGAGCACAGATACGCAGTATTTT. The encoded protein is CASRPQGASTDTQYF.

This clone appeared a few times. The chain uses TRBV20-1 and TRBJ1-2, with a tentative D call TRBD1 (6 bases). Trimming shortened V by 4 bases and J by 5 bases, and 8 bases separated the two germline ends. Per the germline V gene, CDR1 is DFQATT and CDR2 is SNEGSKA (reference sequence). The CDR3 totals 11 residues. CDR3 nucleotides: TGCAGTGCTACGAGGGGGTATGGCTACACCTTC. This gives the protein CSATRGYGYTF.

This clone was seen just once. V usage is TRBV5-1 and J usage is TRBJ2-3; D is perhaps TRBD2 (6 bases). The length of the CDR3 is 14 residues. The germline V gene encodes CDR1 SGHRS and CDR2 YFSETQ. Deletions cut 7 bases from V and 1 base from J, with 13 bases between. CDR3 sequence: CASAGIDGTDTQYF. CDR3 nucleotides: TGCGCCAGCGCGGGGATCGATGGCACAGATACGCAGTATTTT. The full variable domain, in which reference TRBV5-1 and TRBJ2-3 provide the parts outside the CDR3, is KAGVTQTPRYLIKTRGQQVTLSCSPISGHRSVSWYQQTPGQGLQFLFEYFSETQRNKGNFPGRFSGRQFSNSRSEMNVSTLELGDSALYLCASAGIDGTDTQYFGPGTRLTVL.

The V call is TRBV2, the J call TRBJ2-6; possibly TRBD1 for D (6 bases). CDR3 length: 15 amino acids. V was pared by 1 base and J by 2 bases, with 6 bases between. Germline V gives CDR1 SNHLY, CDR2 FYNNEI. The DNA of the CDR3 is TGTGCCAGCAGTGAAGACAGGGCTGGGGCCAACGTCCTGACTTTC. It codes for CASSEDRAGANVLTF.

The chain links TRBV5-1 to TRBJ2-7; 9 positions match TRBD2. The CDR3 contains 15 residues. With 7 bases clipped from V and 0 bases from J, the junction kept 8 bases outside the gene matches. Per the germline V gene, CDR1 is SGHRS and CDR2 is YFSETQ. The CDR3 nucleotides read TGCGCCAGCCGCCGGAGCGGGGGGTTCTCCTACGAGCAGTACTTC. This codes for CASRRSGGFSYEQYF.

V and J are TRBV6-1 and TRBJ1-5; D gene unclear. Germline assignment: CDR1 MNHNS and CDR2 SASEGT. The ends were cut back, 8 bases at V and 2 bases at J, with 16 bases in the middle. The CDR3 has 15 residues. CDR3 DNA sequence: TGTGCCAGCGCCAGAGGATCCGGGGGCAATCAGCCCCAGCATTTT. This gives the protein CASARGSGGNQPQHF.

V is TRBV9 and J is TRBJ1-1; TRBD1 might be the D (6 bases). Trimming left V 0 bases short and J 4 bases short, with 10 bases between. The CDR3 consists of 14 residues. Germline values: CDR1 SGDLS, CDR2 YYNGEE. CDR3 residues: CASSVGGGFTEAFF. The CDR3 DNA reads TGTGCCAGCAGCGTAGGAGGGGGATTCACTGAAGCTTTCTTT.

The CDR3 bases are TGCGCCAGCAGCTTGGGACATAACACCGGGGAGCTGTTTTTT. This gives the protein CASSLGHNTGELFF. The chain is built from TRBV5-1 and TRBJ2-2; D remains ambiguous. CDR1 SGHRS and CDR2 YFSETQ come from the germline V gene. The CDR3 length is 14 residues. Deletions cut 0 bases from V and 2 bases from J, with 5 bases between.

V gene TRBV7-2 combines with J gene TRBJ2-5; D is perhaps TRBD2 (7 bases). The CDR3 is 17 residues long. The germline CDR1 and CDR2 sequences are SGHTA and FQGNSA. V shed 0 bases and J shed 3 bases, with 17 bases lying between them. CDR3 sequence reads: CASSLARGAGGKETQYF. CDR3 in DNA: TGTGCCAGCAGCTTAGCCCGGGGGGCTGGTGGGAAAGAGACCCAGTACTTC.

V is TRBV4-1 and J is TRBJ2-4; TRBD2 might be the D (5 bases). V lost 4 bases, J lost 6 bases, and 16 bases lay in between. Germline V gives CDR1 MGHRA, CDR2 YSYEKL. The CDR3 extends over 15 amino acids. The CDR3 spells CASSPSRDPRNIQYF. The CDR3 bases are TGCGCCAGCAGCCCAAGCCGGGATCCCAGAAACATTCAGTACTTC.

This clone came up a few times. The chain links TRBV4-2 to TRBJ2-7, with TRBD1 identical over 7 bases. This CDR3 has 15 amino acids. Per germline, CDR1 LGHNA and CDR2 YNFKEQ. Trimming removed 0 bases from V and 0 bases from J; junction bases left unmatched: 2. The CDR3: CASSQEDRSSYEQYF. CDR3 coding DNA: TGTGCCAGCAGCCAAGAGGACAGGAGCTCCTACGAGCAGTACTTC.

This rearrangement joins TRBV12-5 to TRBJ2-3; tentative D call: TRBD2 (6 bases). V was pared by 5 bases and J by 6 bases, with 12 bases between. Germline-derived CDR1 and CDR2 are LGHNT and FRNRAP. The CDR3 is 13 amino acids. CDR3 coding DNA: TGTGCTAGTGGTGGACTACGGGCGGATACGCAGTATTTT. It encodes CASGGLRADTQYF. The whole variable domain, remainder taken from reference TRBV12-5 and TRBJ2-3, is DARVTQTPRHKVTEMGQEVTMRCQPILGHNTVFWYRQTMMQGLELLAYFRNRAPLDDSGMPKDRFSAEMPDATLATLKIQPSEPRDSAVYFCASGGLRADTQYFGPGTRLTVL.

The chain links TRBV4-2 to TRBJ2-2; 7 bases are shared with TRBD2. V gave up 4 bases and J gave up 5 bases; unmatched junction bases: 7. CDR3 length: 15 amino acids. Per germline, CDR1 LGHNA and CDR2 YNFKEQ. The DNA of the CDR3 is TGTGCCAGCAGCCCGGGGGGAAGATTAACCGGGGAGCTGTTTTTT. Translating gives CASSPGGRLTGELFF.

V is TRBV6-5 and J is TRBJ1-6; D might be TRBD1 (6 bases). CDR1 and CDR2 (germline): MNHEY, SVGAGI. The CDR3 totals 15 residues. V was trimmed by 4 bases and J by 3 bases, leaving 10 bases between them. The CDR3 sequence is CASSSQGNYNSPLHF. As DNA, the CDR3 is TGTGCCAGCAGTTCACAGGGAAACTATAATTCACCCCTCCACTTT.